One and the same sample provided the 13 T cell receptor beta chains below, sequenced in a study of T cell responses to AZD1222 COVID-19 vaccine. Profiled with immunoSEQ multiplex PCR; TCRdb holds only in-frame clones, not every one. In the table there are 130,000 or so clones, 94% of which are singletons. The sequencing used peripheral blood, collected on day 0 of AZD1222 vaccination. The source of these receptors is an adult in good health.

This clone appeared once. The rearrangement joins TRBV30 to TRBJ2-1; 10 bases agree with TRBD1. The CDR3 runs to 14 residues. Germline values: CDR1 GTSNPN, CDR2 SVGIG (reference sequence). V was clipped by 0 bases and J by 9 bases; unmatched bases: 5. The CDR3 reads CAWSVGQGVAEQFF. The CDR3 DNA sequence: TGTGCCTGGAGTGTAGGACAGGGGGTAGCTGAGCAGTTCTTC.

The V gene is TRBV11-2, the J gene TRBJ2-2; TRBD2 agrees at 8 bases. This CDR3 spans 15 amino acids. The V segment lost 2 bases and the J segment 5 bases; nucleotides outside the gene matches: 4. CDR1 and CDR2 from the germline V gene are SGHAT and FQNNGV. The CDR3 DNA follows: TGTGCCAGCAGCTTACATCTAGCGGGTACCGGGGAGCTGTTTTTT. Its translation is CASSLHLAGTGELFF.

V usage is TRBV28 and J usage is TRBJ1-5, with D hard to call. The V end was cut by 2 bases, the J end by 6 bases, with 5 bases between. Looked up from germline, CDR1 is MDHEN and CDR2 is SYDVKM. This CDR3 has 12 residues. Here the CDR3 reads CASSLPVQPQHF. The CDR3 DNA reads TGTGCCAGCAGTTTACCTGTTCAGCCCCAGCATTTT.

The chain's CDR3 is CASSGGRLANYGYTF. CDR3 DNA: TGTGCCAGCAGCGGCGGACGGTTAGCTAACTATGGCTACACCTTC. The chain employs TRBV9 and TRBJ1-2; no clear D. CDR3 size: 15 residues. V was cut by 3 bases and J by 0 bases, with 12 bases left in between. Germline loops: CDR1 SGDLS, CDR2 YYNGEE.

V gene TRBV20-1 combines with J gene TRBJ1-2; D not certain. This CDR3 comprises 11 residues. V was trimmed by 7 bases and J by 0 bases, leaving 6 bases between them. CDR1 DFQATT and CDR2 SNEGSKA come from the germline V gene (reference sequence). The CDR3 here is CSVGANYGYTF. In DNA form, the CDR3 reads TGCAGTGTCGGAGCTAACTATGGCTACACCTTC.

This chain connects TRBV9 to TRBJ1-1; D unclear. Germline CDR1 SGDLS, CDR2 YYNGEE. V was clipped by 1 base and J by 5 bases, with 12 bases between them. This CDR3 region has 14 residues. DNA for the CDR3: TGTGCCAGCAGCGTAACATTCAGCGGGACTGAAGCTTTCTTT. The encoded protein is CASSVTFSGTEAFF.

V gene TRBV9 combines with J gene TRBJ1-3; no reliable D call. In germline, CDR1 is SGDLS, CDR2 YYNGEE. The V and J ends lost 1 base and 0 bases respectively, with 8 bases between them. The CDR3 is made up of 15 amino acids. CDR3 sequence: CASSVRASSGNTIYF. The CDR3, as DNA: TGTGCCAGCAGCGTAAGGGCGAGCTCTGGAAACACCATATATTTT.

The chain joins TRBV9 to TRBJ2-6, with D tentatively TRBD2 (6 bases). Trimming shortened V by 2 bases and J by 1 base, and 19 bases separated the two germline ends. The CDR3 totals 19 residues. Per the germline V gene, CDR1 is SGDLS and CDR2 is YYNGEE. The DNA of the CDR3 is TGTGCCAGCAGCGTGGCCGGGCGACGCGCGGGATCTGGGGCCAACGTCCTGACTTTC. It specifies CASSVAGRRAGSGANVLTF.

This chain links TRBV9 with TRBJ1-1; possible D gene TRBD1, 5 bases. The V and J ends lost 1 base and 2 bases respectively, with 12 bases between them. This CDR3 has 15 amino acids. Germline V CDR1 and CDR2: SGDLS, YYNGEE. CDR3 DNA: TGTGCCAGCAGCGTAAATGGGAGGGGAAACACTGAAGCTTTCTTT. This encodes CASSVNGRGNTEAFF.

The chain couples TRBV6-5 to TRBJ2-7, with 13 bases matching TRBD2. The germline V gene encodes CDR1 MNHEY and CDR2 SVGAGI. Trimming at V came to 5 bases and at J to 11 bases, leaving 6 bases not matched to a gene. This CDR3 spans 13 amino acids. CDR3 in amino acids: CASSLGLAGLKYF. For the CDR3, the DNA is TGTGCCAGCAGTCTGGGACTAGCGGGACTCAAGTACTTC.

CDR3 in DNA: TGTGCCAGCAGCCAATCCGACAGGGGATTGGGTTCACCCCTCCACTTT. This translates into CASSQSDRGLGSPLHF. The genes are TRBV4-2 and TRBJ1-6, with TRBD1 matching over 8 bases. With 2 bases clipped from V and 9 bases from J, the junction kept 9 bases outside the gene matches. The CDR3 sequence is 16 residues long. Germline CDR1 is LGHNA and CDR2 is YNFKEQ.

The V gene is TRBV28, the J gene TRBJ2-1, with unresolved D. V was clipped by 1 base and J by 9 bases, with 16 bases between them. The CDR3 is 15 residues long. Germline-derived CDR1 and CDR2 are MDHEN and SYDVKM. CDR3 amino acids: CASSLFTVASGEQFF. CDR3 DNA sequence: TGTGCCAGCAGTTTATTCACTGTTGCGTCAGGTGAGCAGTTCTTC.

The chain is built from TRBV6-5 and TRBJ1-1; D is possibly TRBD1 (5 bases). The germline CDR1 and CDR2 sequences are MNHEY and SVGAGI. The CDR3 sequence is 15 residues long. V lost 5 bases and J lost 0, with 13 bases in between. The CDR3, as DNA: TGTGCCAGCAGTCCACGCGACAGAATGAACACTGAAGCTTTCTTT. Translation: CASSPRDRMNTEAFF.